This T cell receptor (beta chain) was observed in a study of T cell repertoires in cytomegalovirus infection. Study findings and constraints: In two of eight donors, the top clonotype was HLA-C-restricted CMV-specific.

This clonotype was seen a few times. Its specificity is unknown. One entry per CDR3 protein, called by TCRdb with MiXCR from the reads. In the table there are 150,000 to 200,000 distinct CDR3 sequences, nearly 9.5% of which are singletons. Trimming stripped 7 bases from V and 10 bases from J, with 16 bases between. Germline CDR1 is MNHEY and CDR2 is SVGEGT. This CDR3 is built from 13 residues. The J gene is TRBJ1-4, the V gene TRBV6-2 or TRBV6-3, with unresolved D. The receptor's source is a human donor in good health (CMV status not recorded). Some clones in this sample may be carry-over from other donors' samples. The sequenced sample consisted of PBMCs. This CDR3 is CASTLNPPGKLFF. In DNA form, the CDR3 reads TGTGCCAGCACCCTTAATCCGCCGGGAAAACTGTTTTTT.